Sequencing of this TCR beta chain was carried out in a study of T-cell reconstitution after alpha-beta-depleted transplantation in children. Findings and limits, study-wide: The origin of alpha-beta T cells about two months after transplant was reportedly several hundred expanded graft clones. Once a year had passed after transplant, T-cell counts and diversity came mostly from newly produced T cells.

A word on this clonotype: The antigen is unknown.

Using unique molecular identifiers, the investigators prepared the TCRbeta library. TCRdb independently ran MiXCR on the PCR reads; one entry per CDR3 protein. Here the sample spans about 1,000,000 distinct CDR3 sequences, 25% to 35% being singletons. The ends were cut back, 3 bases at V and 6 bases at J, with 12 bases in the middle. The CDR3 length is 14 residues. CDR1 MNHEY and CDR2 SVGAGI come from the germline V gene. The rearrangement joins TRBV6-5 to TRBJ2-1, with D unresolved. The specimen comprised PBMCs, mostly from graft donor cells, sampled 360 days after TCRalphabeta/CD19-depleted stem cell transplant. This receptor was obtained from a boy under three years old who had a stem cell transplant for SCID, so the T cells may come from the graft donor. Here the CDR3 DNA reads TGTGCCAGCAGTTATTCTTGGCGGATCAATGAGCAGTTCTTC. Its protein is CASSYSWRINEQFF.